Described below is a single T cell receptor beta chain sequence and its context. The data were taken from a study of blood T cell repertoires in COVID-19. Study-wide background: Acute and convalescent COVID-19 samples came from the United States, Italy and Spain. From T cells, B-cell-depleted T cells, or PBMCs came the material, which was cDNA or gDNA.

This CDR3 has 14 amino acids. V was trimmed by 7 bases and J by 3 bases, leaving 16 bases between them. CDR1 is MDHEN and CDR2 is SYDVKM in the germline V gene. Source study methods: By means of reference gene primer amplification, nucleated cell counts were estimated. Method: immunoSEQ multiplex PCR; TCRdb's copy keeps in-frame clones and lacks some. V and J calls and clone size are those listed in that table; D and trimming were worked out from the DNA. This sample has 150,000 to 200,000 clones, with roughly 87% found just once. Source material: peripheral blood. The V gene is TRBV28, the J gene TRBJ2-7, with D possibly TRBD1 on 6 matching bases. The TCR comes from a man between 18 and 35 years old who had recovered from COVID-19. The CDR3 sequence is CASTDSGARYEQYF. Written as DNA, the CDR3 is TGTGCCAGCACCGACTCAGGGGCACGCTACGAGCAGTACTTC.